This T cell receptor beta chain emerged from a study of blood T cell repertoires in COVID-19. On the study more broadly: PBMCs, B-cell-depleted T cells, or T cells were the source of the cDNA or gDNA that made up the material.

The data were produced by immunoSEQ multiplex PCR, yet TCRdb's version contains in-frame clones alone and is incomplete. The sample carries over 200,000 clones, approximately 89% recorded once. The sequenced material came from PBMCs or T cells enriched from blood (not recorded which). This sequence originates from a woman younger than 45 who had been exposed to COVID-19.

CDR3 residues: CSVESRGNYGYTF. The CDR3 DNA reads TGCAGCGTTGAAAGTCGGGGTAACTATGGCTACACCTTC. The chain joins TRBV29-1 to TRBJ1-2; no reliable D call. The CDR3 consists of 13 residues. V was clipped by 2 bases and J by 1 base, with 8 bases between them. Germline CDR1 SQVTM, CDR2 ANQGSEA.